This TCR beta chain came from a study of blood T cell repertoires in COVID-19. The CDR3 length is 18 residues. Per the germline V gene, CDR1 is LGHNA and CDR2 is YSLEER. V trimming: 1 base; J trimming: 2 bases; junction bases outside the gene matches: 9. Original data processing: Nucleated cell counts were estimated from reference gene primer amplification. Profiled with immunoSEQ multiplex PCR; TCRdb holds only in-frame clones, not every one. Clone size and the V and J calls come from that table; the DNA yielded D and trimming. Among some 150,000 clones listed, almost 90% were seen once. The sample comprised peripheral blood. This sequence was found in a human donor in a cohort sampled during active COVID-19. The gene calls are TRBV4-3 and TRBJ2-3; TRBD2 matches 10 bases. CDR3 coding DNA: TGCGCCAGCAGCCAAGGTCTCCTAGCGGGGGAAACCACAGATACGCAGTATTTT. Protein product: CASSQGLLAGETTDTQYF.